This TCR beta chain was profiled in a study of shared clonotypes between healthy human individuals. It was across several immunoSEQ plates that each subset's genomic DNA was evenly split. Each replicate PCR on the sorted subsets used about 0.2 ug DNA (around 30,000 T cell genomes). The repertoire was sequenced with immunoSEQ multiplex PCR; TCRdb's copy has only in-frame clones and lacks some. The data show a few million clones, about 93% seen once. The CDR3 runs 14 residues. Germline V gives CDR1 MNHEY, CDR2 SMNVEV (reference sequence). V lost 3 bases and J lost 2; bases outside the gene matches: 3. In regard to this clone: The target antigen is unknown. This specimen includes other DNA sequences encoding the same CDR3.

Terminally differentiated effector memory CD45RA+ cells were excluded by CCR7 positive selection of CD45RO-negative cells. Study-wide findings and caveats: Naive subsets usually exceeded memory subsets in estimated richness. Among donors, the sharing of clonotypes was expected to be influenced by sequencing depth.

Sequenced input: naive CD8+ T cells from PBMCs. This TCR came from a young man in good health. Some clones in this sample may be carry-over from other donors' samples. This sequence joins TRBV27 and TRBJ2-7, with 8 bases aligning to TRBD1. The CDR3, as DNA: TGTGCCAGCAGTTTCTCGGGACAGGCCTACGAGCAGTACTTC. Residues: CASSFSGQAYEQYF.